The source of this T cell receptor beta chain is a study of blood T cell repertoires in COVID-19. Study details: Samples came from the United States, Italy and Spain, spanning acute and convalescent COVID-19. From T cells, B-cell-depleted T cells, or PBMCs came the material, which was cDNA or gDNA.

Profiled with immunoSEQ multiplex PCR; TCRdb holds only in-frame clones, not every one. The sample has about 20,000 clones, around 89% seen once. The germline V and J ends were trimmed by 0 bases and 4 bases, with 23 bases remaining between them. The germline CDR1 and CDR2 sequences are KGHSH and LQKENI. CDR3 length: 19 amino acids. The rearrangement links TRBV18 to TRBJ2-3, with TRBD2 as a possible D gene (9 bases). The sequence was collected from a woman aged 60-75 years with active COVID-19. The sequenced sample was peripheral blood. The CDR3 reads CASSPPMTGASSGADTQYF. The CDR3 nucleotides read TGTGCCAGCTCACCACCAATGACAGGGGCGTCTAGCGGGGCAGATACGCAGTATTTT.